A single sample gave rise to the 13 T cell receptor beta chains below, sequenced in a study of blood T cells in healthy people across ages. It was with a sample-barcoded 5' primer and a J-beta primer mix that a second PCR of roughly 6 to 11 cycles was run. MiXCR was run by TCRdb on the 5' RACE reads, yielding one entry per CDR3 protein. The sample has 760,000 or so distinct CDR3 sequences; about 25% are singletons. In addition, the sample was reused for a study of T cells of mothers and their children.

Sequencing was performed on blood. The source of these receptors is a boy younger than 18 in good health.

J is TRBJ1-5 and V is TRBV5-6; 9 bases are a match to TRBD1. The CDR3 is 15 amino acids. Trimming took 3 bases from V and 7 from J; bases not matched to a gene: 8. Germline V gene data show CDR1 as SGHDT and CDR2 as YYEEEE. DNA for the CDR3: TGTGCCAGCAGCTACCGGACAGGGGCCGGCCAGCCCCAGCATTTT. Amino acids: CASSYRTGAGQPQHF.

This chain joins TRBV20-1 and TRBJ2-7, with D perhaps given as TRBD1 or TRBD2 (7 bases each). This CDR3 contains 14 residues. The germline CDR1 and CDR2 sequences are DFQATT and SNEGSKA (reference sequence). V was clipped by 4 bases and J by 3 bases, with 16 bases between them. The CDR3 reads CSATGEGADYEQYF. CDR3 coding DNA: TGCAGTGCTACAGGGGAGGGGGCGGACTACGAGCAGTACTTC.

The sample holds a few counts of this clonotype. This chain links TRBV29-1 with TRBJ2-7; TRBD2 aligns across 7 bases. The V gene end was trimmed by 6 bases and the J gene end by 6 bases; junction bases not matched to a gene: 14. Germline CDR1 is SQVTM and CDR2 is ANQGSEA. The CDR3 runs 14 residues. The CDR3 DNA sequence: TGCAGCGTCGGTGGGACTACCGCTCGTTCCGAGCAGTACTTC. It encodes CSVGGTTARSEQYF.

The chain employs TRBV29-1 and TRBJ1-2; D not resolved. This CDR3 contains 12 residues. V gave up 2 bases and J gave up 0 bases, with 4 bases separating them. Germline CDR1 reads SQVTM; CDR2 reads ANQGSEA. CDR3 DNA: TGCAGCGTTGAAAAATCTAACTATGGCTACACCTTC. Its protein product is CSVEKSNYGYTF.

This clonotype was detected only a few times. V is TRBV7-3 and J is TRBJ2-3, with 7 bases matching TRBD2. The V and J ends lost 5 bases and 7 bases, in that order; junction bases with no gene match: 9. The CDR3 extends over 14 amino acids. CDR1 and CDR2 from the germline V gene are SGHTA and FQGTGA. The DNA of the CDR3 is TGTGCCAGCAGCCCCGACAGCGGGATGTATACGCAGTATTTT. Protein sequence: CASSPDSGMYTQYF. The whole variable domain, filled in from reference TRBV7-3 and TRBJ2-3, reads GAGVSQTPSNKVTEKGKYVELRCDPISGHTALYWYRQSLGQGPEFLIYFQGTGAADDSGLPNDRFFAVRPEGSVSTLKIQRTERGDSAVYLCASSPDSGMYTQYFGPGTRLTVL.

With regard to this clonotype: A junction boundary mismatches the germline segment, possibly from a read error. J is TRBJ2-1 and V is TRBV2; D unresolved. The CDR3 runs to 17 residues. Germline CDR1 and CDR2: SNHLY and FYNNEI. The CDR3 here is CASQRGPSMRSHNEQFF. In DNA, the CDR3 is TGTGCCAGCCAACGAGGACCCTCGATGCGCTCCCACAATGAGCAGTTCTTC.

The chain employs TRBV6-2 or TRBV6-3 and TRBJ2-7; TRBD2 matches 9 bases. The germline V gene encodes CDR1 MNHEY and CDR2 SVGEGT. The CDR3 has 14 residues. The ends lost 8 bases at V and 0 bases at J; junction bases unmatched: 5. CDR3 nucleotides: TGTGCCAGCGGCCTAGCGGGGCTCTCCTACGAGCAGTACTTC. This codes for CASGLAGLSYEQYF.

The sample holds a few counts of this clonotype. The genes are TRBV20-1 and TRBJ1-5, with D hard to call. The CDR3 has 14 residues. V shed 6 bases and J shed 7 bases, with 19 bases lying between them. The V gene's germline CDR1 is DFQATT and CDR2 SNEGSKA (reference sequence). In nucleotides, the CDR3 is TGCAGTGCCGAGAAACGGGAAGCGGGACAGCCCCAGCATTTT. This translates into CSAEKREAGQPQHF.

The J gene is TRBJ2-7, the V gene TRBV5-1; 8 nucleotides line up with TRBD1. V lost 0 bases and J lost 4; bases outside the gene matches: 6. Germline lookup yields CDR1 SGHRS and CDR2 YFSETQ. CDR3 size: 15 residues. The CDR3 DNA sequence: TGCGCCAGCAGCTTGGCGGGTCAGGGGGCATACGAGCAGTACTTC. Translated: CASSLAGQGAYEQYF.

This rearrangement joins TRBV5-1 to TRBJ2-1, with no clear D. The CDR3 contains 17 residues. Deletions cut 0 bases from V and 0 bases from J, with 13 bases between. Germline values: CDR1 SGHRS, CDR2 YFSETQ. The chain's CDR3 is CASSLGYGMSSYNEQFF. The CDR3 DNA is TGCGCCAGCAGCTTGGGATATGGGATGAGCTCCTACAATGAGCAGTTCTTC.

This clonotype was counted a few times. The J gene is TRBJ2-7, the V gene TRBV29-1; the D gene is possibly TRBD1 (5 bases). The V and J ends lost 4 bases and 5 bases respectively, with 18 bases between them. Germline V gene sequence: CDR1 SQVTM, CDR2 ANQGSEA. The CDR3 has 14 residues. In DNA form, the CDR3 reads TGCAGCGTTGTGGCAGGGCCCAGTGTCCACGAGCAGTACTTC. Translated: CSVVAGPSVHEQYF.

V usage is TRBV20-1 and J usage is TRBJ2-5; 8 bases line up with TRBD1. The CDR3 spans 14 residues. V gave up 1 base and J gave up 5 bases; unmatched junction bases: 6. In germline, CDR1 is DFQATT, CDR2 SNEGSKA (reference sequence). CDR3 region: CSARGQGALETQYF. CDR3 in DNA: TGCAGTGCTAGAGGGCAGGGGGCATTGGAGACCCAGTACTTC.

The chain couples TRBV4-1 to TRBJ2-5; D may be TRBD1 (6 bases). The germline gives CDR1 MGHRA, CDR2 YSYEKL. CDR3 length: 13 residues. The V end lost 8 bases, the J end lost 5 bases, and 15 bases lay between the germline ends. As DNA, the CDR3 is TGCGCCAGCGCTCTGGGGGCTGAGGAGACCCAGTACTTC. Translating gives CASALGAEETQYF.